This T cell receptor beta chain is drawn from a study of vaccination and CD4 T cells after COVID-19. Study background: Everyone enrolled got two doses of BNT162b2 or mRNA-1273 vaccine. Median draw time for post-COVID samples was more than 80 days post-diagnosis (range 35 to 161).

The V gene's germline CDR1 is KGHDR and CDR2 SFDVKD. The CDR3 consists of 18 residues. J was trimmed by 2 bases and V by 5 bases; bases with no gene match: 11. Comments on this clonotype: Its target is unknown.

MiXCR was run by TCRdb on the PCR reads, yielding one entry per CDR3 protein. This table holds approximately 17,000 distinct CDR3 sequences, around 63% found once. Study-wide results and caveats: Data came from relatively few convalescent patients and lacked early post-infection timepoints. Median numbers of SARS-CoV-2-reactive clonotypes increased from approximately 23 to 38 (not a significant change).

V usage is TRBV24-1 and J usage is TRBJ2-3; 11 bases agree with TRBD2. This clonotype was obtained from a human donor who had recovered from COVID-19. The input for sequencing was CD4+ T cells from blood, taken after SARS-CoV-2 vaccination. The CDR3 loop reads CATSATTPSGRITDTQYF. The CDR3 coding sequence is TGTGCCACCAGTGCCACAACCCCTAGCGGGAGGATCACAGATACGCAGTATTTT.